These T cell receptor beta chains were read from a single sample in a study of cytomegalovirus exposure and HLA in healthy donors. Some clones are missing from TCRdb's copy, which holds only in-frame ones; the method was immunoSEQ multiplex PCR. In the table there are 130,000 or so clones, around 75% of which are singletons. The sequenced material came from PBMCs. The source of these receptors is a young man in good health and CMV-seronegative. CDR3s include the opening cysteine and the closing phenylalanine or tryptophan. Each record gives: J gene, D gene, V gene, clone size, CDR3 protein, CDR3 DNA. A D gene is named only where the DNA matches it firmly. Clone size appears in some rows only: once, few, many, or a class for an expanded clone.

TRBJ2-7	.	TRBV5-6	.	CASSPRPTGLHEQYF	TGTGCCAGCAGCCCGCGCCCAACGGGACTCCACGAGCAGTACTTC
TRBJ1-6	TRBD1	TRBV29-1	.	CSVRQGSNSPLHF	TGCAGCGTCCGACAGGGCTCTAATTCACCCCTCCACTTT
TRBJ2-3	.	TRBV11-3	.	CASSFAGLILPARPDTQYF	TGTGCCAGCAGCTTCGCGGGGCTCATTCTCCCGGCTCGACCAGATACGCAGTATTTT
TRBJ2-3	TRBD1	TRBV9	few	CASSATGAPGTDTQYF	TGTGCCAGCAGCGCCACAGGGGCACCCGGTACAGATACGCAGTATTTT
TRBJ2-2	TRBD1	TRBV19	.	CASSIQGQALDGELFF	TGTGCCAGTAGTATTCAGGGACAGGCCTTAGACGGGGAGCTGTTTTTT
TRBJ1-2	.	TRBV6-5	.	CASSYARSFNYGYTF	TGTGCCAGCAGTTACGCCCGGTCCTTTAACTATGGCTACACCTTC
TRBJ2-7	.	TRBV5-5	.	CASSPGVSYEQYF	TGTGCCAGCAGCCCGGGGGTTAGTTACGAGCAGTACTTC
TRBJ2-1	TRBD1	TRBV5-1	.	CASGWTGNNEQFF	TGCGCCAGCGGGTGGACAGGTAACAATGAGCAGTTCTTC
TRBJ2-2	.	TRBV28	.	CASSLGQNTGELFF	TGTGCCAGCAGTTTAGGGCAGAACACCGGGGAGCTGTTTTTT
TRBJ2-1	TRBD2	TRBV9	.	CASSVAGGSYNEQFF	TGTGCCAGCAGCGTAGCGGGGGGCTCCTACAATGAGCAGTTCTTC
TRBJ2-3	.	TRBV5-1	.	CASSSPVTWDTQYF	TGCGCCAGCAGCTCGCCGGTCACTTGGGATACGCAGTATTTT
TRBJ1-2	.	TRBV11-2	.	CASSLVPGNYGYTF	TGTGCCAGCAGCTTAGTTCCGGGGAACTATGGCTACACCTTC
TRBJ2-2	TRBD1	TRBV9	.	CASTYSTGPSNTGELFF	TGTGCCAGCACCTATTCGACAGGGCCATCGAACACCGGGGAGCTGTTTTTT
TRBJ1-2	.	TRBV4-3	.	CASSQTATGYYGYTF	TGCGCCAGCAGCCAGACGGCAACAGGGTATTATGGCTACACCTTC
TRBJ1-2	.	TRBV6-5	.	CASSYKAGYGYTF	TGTGCCAGCAGTTACAAAGCAGGGTACGGCTACACCTTC
TRBJ2-3	TRBD2	TRBV7-6	.	CASSPRAGVSTDTQYF	TGTGCCAGCAGCCCCCGCGCGGGAGTTAGCACAGATACGCAGTATTTT
TRBJ2-2	TRBD1	TRBV2	.	CASSGAGTGIGELFF	TGTGCCAGCAGCGGGGCGGGGACAGGGATCGGGGAGCTGTTTTTT
TRBJ1-1	.	TRBV5-8	.	CASSLLGGMNTEAFF	TGTGCCAGCAGCTTACTGGGGGGGATGAACACTGAAGCTTTCTTT
TRBJ2-7	.	TRBV7-8	once	CASSLVVGGWEQYF	TGTGCCAGCAGCTTAGTTGTAGGAGGGTGGGAGCAGTACTTC
TRBJ2-3	TRBD2	TRBV29-1	.	CSVGRLAGEGADTQYF	TGCAGCGTTGGCAGGCTAGCGGGGGAAGGGGCAGATACGCAGTATTTT
TRBJ2-2	.	TRBV7-2	once	CASSPRQMRRTTGELFF	TGTGCCAGCAGCCCTCGACAGATGCGTCGAACCACCGGGGAGCTGTTTTTT
TRBJ2-2	.	TRBV2	.	CASTKNQGLDTGELFF	TGTGCCAGCACCAAAAATCAGGGGTTGGACACCGGGGAGCTGTTTTTT
TRBJ2-7	TRBD1	TRBV7-9	.	CASSLGDRRGEQYF	TGTGCCAGCAGCTTAGGGGACAGAAGGGGTGAGCAGTACTTC
TRBJ2-5	.	TRBV7-9	.	CASSLGSPGVTQYF	TGTGCCAGCAGCTTAGGGTCCCCCGGGGTGACCCAGTACTTC
TRBJ1-3	.	TRBV29-1	once	CSVESGSGNTIYF	TGCAGCGTTGAATCAGGGTCCGGAAACACCATATATTTT
TRBJ1-1	.	TRBV6-1	.	CASSETGLEAFF	TGTGCCAGCAGTGAAACGGGACTTGAAGCTTTCTTT
TRBJ1-5	TRBD1	TRBV9	.	CASSATTGGMGQPQHF	TGTGCCAGCAGCGCGACCACAGGGGGAATGGGTCAGCCCCAGCATTTT
TRBJ2-3	TRBD2	TRBV9	.	CASGERGGTDTQYF	TGTGCCAGCGGTGAACGGGGGGGCACAGATACGCAGTATTTT
TRBJ2-7	.	TRBV9	few	CASSVENRGSDEQYF	TGTGCCAGCAGCGTAGAGAACCGGGGATCCGACGAGCAGTACTTC
TRBJ1-1	TRBD1	TRBV9	.	CASSYASGQGIVTDTEAFF	TGTGCCAGCAGCTACGCTTCGGGACAGGGCATAGTAACGGACACTGAAGCTTTCTTT
TRBJ1-5	TRBD1	TRBV7-2	.	CASSLAALTGMGNQPQHF	TGTGCCAGCAGCTTAGCCGCCTTGACAGGGATGGGGAATCAGCCCCAGCATTTT
TRBJ1-3	.	TRBV5-1	few	CASSLEASGKNRNTIYF	TGCGCCAGCAGCTTGGAAGCTAGCGGGAAAAATAGGAACACCATATATTTT
TRBJ2-7	TRBD1	TRBV2	.	CASSEQGVLAHEQYF	TGTGCCAGCAGTGAACAGGGGGTACTGGCCCACGAGCAGTACTTC
TRBJ2-7	.	TRBV6-5	.	CASRTRDSSYEQYF	TGTGCCAGCAGGACCCGTGACAGCTCCTACGAGCAGTACTTC
TRBJ1-5	.	TRBV27	.	CASSKSQGYQPQHF	TGTGCCAGCAGTAAAAGCCAGGGGTATCAGCCCCAGCATTTT
TRBJ1-1	TRBD1	TRBV28	.	CASSFSPHGTDNTEAFF	TGTGCCAGCAGTTTTTCCCCCCACGGGACAGATAACACTGAAGCTTTCTTT
TRBJ2-7	TRBD1	TRBV28	.	CASSQIRPGQGAYEQYF	TGTGCCAGCAGTCAGATTAGGCCGGGACAGGGGGCCTACGAGCAGTACTTC
TRBJ2-7	TRBD1	TRBV5-1	.	CASSWLNRGEQYF	TGCGCCAGCAGCTGGCTGAACAGGGGCGAGCAGTACTTC
TRBJ1-1	TRBD1	TRBV7-2	few	CASSLGTGQPPAFF	TGTGCCAGCAGCTTAGGGACAGGCCAACCTCCAGCTTTCTTT
TRBJ2-7	.	TRBV10-3	few	CAINPGLDYEQYF	TGTGCCATCAATCCGGGACTGGACTACGAGCAGTACTTC
TRBJ1-5	TRBD1	TRBV6-1	.	CASSDSGGGQPQHF	TGTGCCAGCAGTGATTCAGGGGGAGGACAGCCCCAGCATTTT
TRBJ2-1	.	TRBV15	.	CATSSGVTNEQFF	TGTGCCACCAGCTCCGGGGTCACCAATGAGCAGTTCTTC
TRBJ1-4	.	TRBV2	once	CASRRISGGEKLFF	TGTGCCAGCAGAAGGATCAGTGGCGGTGAAAAACTGTTTTTT
TRBJ2-3	TRBD1	TRBV5-5	.	CASSFDRGADTQYF	TGTGCCAGCAGCTTCGACAGGGGCGCAGATACGCAGTATTTT
TRBJ2-5	TRBD1	TRBV7-9	.	CASSLAGDRGDHGAETQYF	TGTGCCAGCAGCTTAGCTGGGGACAGGGGGGACCATGGGGCAGAGACCCAGTACTTC
TRBJ2-3	TRBD2	TRBV6-4	.	CASSALAGAITDTQYF	TGTGCCAGCAGTGCACTAGCGGGGGCCATCACAGATACGCAGTATTTT